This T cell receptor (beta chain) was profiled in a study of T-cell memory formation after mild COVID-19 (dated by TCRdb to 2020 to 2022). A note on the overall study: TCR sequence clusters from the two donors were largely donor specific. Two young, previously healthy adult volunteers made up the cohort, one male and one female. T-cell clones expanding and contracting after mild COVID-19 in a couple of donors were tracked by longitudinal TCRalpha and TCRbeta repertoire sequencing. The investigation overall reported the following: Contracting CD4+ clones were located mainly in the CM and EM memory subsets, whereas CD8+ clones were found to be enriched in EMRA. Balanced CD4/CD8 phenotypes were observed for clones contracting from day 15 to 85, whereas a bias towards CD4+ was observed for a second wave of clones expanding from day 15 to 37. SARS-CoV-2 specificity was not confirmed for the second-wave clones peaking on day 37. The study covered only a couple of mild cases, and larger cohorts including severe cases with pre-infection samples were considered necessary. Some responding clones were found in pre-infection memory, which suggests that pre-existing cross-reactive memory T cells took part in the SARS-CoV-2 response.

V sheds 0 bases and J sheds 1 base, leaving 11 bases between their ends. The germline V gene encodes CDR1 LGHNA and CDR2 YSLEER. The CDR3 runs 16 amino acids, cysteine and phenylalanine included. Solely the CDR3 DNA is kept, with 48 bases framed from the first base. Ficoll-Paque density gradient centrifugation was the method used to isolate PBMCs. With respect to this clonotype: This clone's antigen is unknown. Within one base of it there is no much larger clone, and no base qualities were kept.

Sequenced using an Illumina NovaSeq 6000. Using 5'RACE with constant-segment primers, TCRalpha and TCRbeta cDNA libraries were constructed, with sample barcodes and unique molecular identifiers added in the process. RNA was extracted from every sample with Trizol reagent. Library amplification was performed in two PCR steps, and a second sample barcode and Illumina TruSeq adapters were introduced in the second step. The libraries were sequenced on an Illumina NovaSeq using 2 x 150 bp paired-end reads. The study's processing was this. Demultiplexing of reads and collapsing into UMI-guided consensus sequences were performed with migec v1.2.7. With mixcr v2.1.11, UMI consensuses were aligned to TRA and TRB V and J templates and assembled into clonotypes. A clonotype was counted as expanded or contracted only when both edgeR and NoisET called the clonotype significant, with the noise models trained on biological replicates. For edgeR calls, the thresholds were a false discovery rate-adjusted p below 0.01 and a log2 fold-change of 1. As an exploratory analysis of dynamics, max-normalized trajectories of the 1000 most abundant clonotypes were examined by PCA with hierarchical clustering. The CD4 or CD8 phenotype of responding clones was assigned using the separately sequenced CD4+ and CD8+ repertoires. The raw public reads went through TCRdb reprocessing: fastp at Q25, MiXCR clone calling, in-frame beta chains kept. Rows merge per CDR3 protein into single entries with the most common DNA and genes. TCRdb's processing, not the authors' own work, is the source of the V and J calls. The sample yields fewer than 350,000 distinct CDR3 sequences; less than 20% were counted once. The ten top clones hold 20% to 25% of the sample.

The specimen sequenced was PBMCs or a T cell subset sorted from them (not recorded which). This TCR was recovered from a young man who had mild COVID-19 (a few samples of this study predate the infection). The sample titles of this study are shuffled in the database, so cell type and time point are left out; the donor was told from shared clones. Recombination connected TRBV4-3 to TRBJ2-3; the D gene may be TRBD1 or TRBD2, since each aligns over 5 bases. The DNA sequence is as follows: TGCGCCAGCAGCCAAGATCTAGTGGGGGGCACAGATACGCAGTATTTT. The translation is CASSQDLVGGTDTQYF.